The following is a T cell receptor (beta chain) sequence with its context. The data stem from a study of blood T cell repertoires in COVID-19. Study-wide background: The United States, Italy and Spain were the sources of the acute and convalescent COVID-19 samples. PBMCs, B-cell-depleted T cells, or T cells provided the cDNA or gDNA that made up the material.

Original methodology: Estimation of nucleated cell counts relied on the amplification of reference gene primers. Assay used: immunoSEQ multiplex PCR; TCRdb lists only in-frame clones, some missing. That table supplies the V and J calls and clone size; D and trimming were determined from the DNA. This table has approximately 76,000 clones, around nine tenths appearing once. The germline gives CDR1 SQVTM, CDR2 ANQGSEA. V shed 5 bases and J shed 3 bases, with 14 bases lying between them. This CDR3 contains 13 residues. This chain links TRBV29-1 with TRBJ2-7; D may be TRBD2 (6 bases). Sequencing input: peripheral blood. This receptor was obtained from a human donor in a cohort sampled during active COVID-19. The CDR3 DNA sequence: TGCAGCGTTAGCCCTCCCGGGAGCTACGAGCAGTACTTC. It yields the protein CSVSPPGSYEQYF.